The clone carrying this TCR beta chain has a handful of counts. Its antigen is unidentified. CDR3 length equals 12 residues. Germline V gene sequence: CDR1 SGHKS, CDR2 YYEKEE (reference sequence). The ends were cut back, 1 base at V and 7 bases at J, with 5 bases in the middle. cDNA synthesis used the whole RNA isolate, giving expressed TCRB sequences. Clones were read by immunoSEQ multiplex PCR, and TCRdb kept only the in-frame ones, dropping some. In the table there are about 650,000 clones, 9.5% to 15% of which are singletons. This specimen comes from a study of beta chain features in type 1 diabetes. Whole-study findings and limits: TCRB CDR3 length was moderately but significantly reduced in all four CD4+ subsets of Type 1 diabetes patients.

Material for sequencing was naive CD4+ T cells from blood. This clonotype originated in a man younger than 40 with type 1 diabetes. The chain couples TRBV5-5 to TRBJ2-2; D unresolved. The DNA for the CDR3 is TGTGCCAGCAGCTTGTACGTCGGGGAGCTGTTTTTT. It specifies CASSLYVGELFF.